This T cell receptor beta chain originates from a study of blood T cells in healthy people across ages. Next came a second PCR, run for about 6 to 11 cycles, which used a sample-barcoded 5' primer along with a J-beta primer mix. Tagging of each cDNA molecule was performed by a template-switch adaptor with 12 random nucleotides. TCRdb re-called the 5' RACE reads through MiXCR, storing one row per CDR3 protein. The sample yields about 1.5 million distinct CDR3 sequences, about 45% seen once. CDR3 length equals 14 residues. The germline V gene has CDR1 ENHRY and CDR2 SYGVKD. Notes on this clonotype: Antigen unknown.

General study results and limits: Naive CD4+ cells and diversity were both higher in long-lived donors than in aged donors.

The source material was blood. This TCR came from a woman in her late teens or twenties in good health. The chain employs TRBV10-3 and TRBJ2-4; a weak D match, TRBD1 (6 bases). The J call may be mistaken, given a closer DNA end match to TRBJ2-7. This chain's CDR3 is CAISIQGSAYEQYF. The CDR3 DNA follows: TGTGCCATCAGTATACAGGGAAGTGCCTACGAGCAGTACTTC.